The next 27 T cell receptor beta chains were all read from a single sample in a study of blood T cell repertoires in COVID-19 (TCRdb year 2020). Receptors were amplified or captured by the immunoSEQ multiplex PCR assay. As stored in TCRdb, this immuneACCESS dataset retains in-frame rearrangements with V and J assigned. A fraction of the clones does not appear; measured against another copy, unresolved V genes explain less than half of the discrepancy, and the remainder lacks a known reason. This sample gives about 14,000 clones in total; around nine tenths of them show up just once. The ten largest clones represent 51% of the sample. The specimen sequenced was peripheral blood. The receptors shown here come from a man at least 80 years old with acute or convalescent COVID-19.

The rearrangement uses TRBV6-1 and TRBJ2-7; TRBD1 matches 11 bases. V dropped 3 bases and J dropped 2; count of bases not matched to a gene: 12. The CDR3 has 18 residues. The germline V gene encodes CDR1 MNHNS and CDR2 SASEGT. The CDR3 DNA follows: TGTGCCAGCAGTGACTTCGTCCGGGGGACAGGGGGTACCTACGAGCAGTACTTC. Protein: CASSDFVRGTGGTYEQYF.

The chain carries TRBV27 and TRBJ2-5, with 8 bases identical to TRBD2. The V and J ends lost 8 bases and 9 bases, in that order; junction bases with no gene match: 17. There are 15 residues in the CDR3. The V gene's germline CDR1 is MNHEY and CDR2 SMNVEV (reference sequence). CDR3 in amino acids: CASRPLGLVYPSQYF. The CDR3 coding sequence is TGTGCCAGCCGTCCCTTGGGACTAGTGTATCCGTCCCAGTACTTC.

The chain employs TRBV7-9 and TRBJ1-4, with 9 positions matching TRBD1. CDR1 SEHNR and CDR2 FQNEAQ come from the germline V gene (reference sequence). The ends lost 4 bases at V and 5 bases at J; junction bases unmatched: 2. The CDR3 covers 14 residues. CDR3 sequence reads: CASSYGQGNEKLFF. The CDR3 DNA is TGTGCCAGCAGCTATGGACAGGGGAATGAAAAACTGTTTTTT.

The genes are TRBV7-2 and TRBJ1-2; D ambiguous. CDR1 is SGHTA and CDR2 is FQGNSA in the germline V gene. The CDR3 is 16 amino acids. Trimming cost V 1 base and J 2 bases, with 14 bases left between them. Here the CDR3 reads CASSLGGSRQNYGYTF. The CDR3 coding sequence is TGTGCCAGCAGCTTAGGCGGCTCTCGGCAGAACTATGGCTACACCTTC. The full variable domain, with the rest looked up from reference TRBV7-2 and TRBJ1-2, is GAGVSQSPSNKVTEKGKDVELRCDPISGHTALYWYRQSLGQGLEFLIYFQGNSAPDKSGLPSDRFSAERTGGSVSTLTIQRTQQEDSAVYLCASSLGGSRQNYGYTFGSGTRLTVV.

The chain links TRBV12-3 or TRBV12-4 to TRBJ2-1; D is ambiguous. This CDR3 has 12 residues. V lost 6 bases and J 3 bases, leaving 6 bases between the germline ends. The CDR3 DNA reads TGTGCCAGCAGCTCTCGCTACAATGAGCAGTTCTTC. Its protein product is CASSSRYNEQFF.

The chain carries TRBV7-9 and TRBJ2-3, with 7 bases matching TRBD2. The length of the CDR3 is 15 residues. Looked up from germline, CDR1 is SEHNR and CDR2 is FQNEAQ (reference sequence). With V trimmed by 5 bases and J by 1 base, 6 bases remained unmatched. Written as DNA, the CDR3 is TGTGCCAGCAGCCCCCGACTAGCCGGCACAGATACGCAGTATTTT. Protein: CASSPRLAGTDTQYF.

This chain connects TRBV4-2 to TRBJ1-2; D possibly corresponds to TRBD1 (6 bases). The length of the CDR3 is 14 residues. The germline CDR1 and CDR2 sequences are LGHNA and YNFKEQ. V shed 0 bases and J shed 4 bases, with 9 bases lying between them. The CDR3 nucleotides are TGTGCCAGCAGCCAAGACACAGGGAGCTATGGCTACACCTTC. Residues: CASSQDTGSYGYTF.

The chain couples TRBV5-1 to TRBJ2-3; D possibly corresponds to TRBD1 (6 bases). CDR1 and CDR2 from the germline V gene are SGHRS and YFSETQ. Trimming removed 2 bases from V and 4 bases from J, with 8 bases in between. The CDR3 runs to 13 residues. DNA of the CDR3: TGCGCCAGCAGCTTACAGGGCCCAGATACGCAGTATTTT. This encodes CASSLQGPDTQYF. The whole variable domain, filled in from reference TRBV5-1 and TRBJ2-3, reads KAGVTQTPRYLIKTRGQQVTLSCSPISGHRSVSWYQQTPGQGLQFLFEYFSETQRNKGNFPGRFSGRQFSNSRSEMNVSTLELGDSALYLCASSLQGPDTQYFGPGTRLTVL.

The V gene is TRBV7-2, the J gene TRBJ2-1; the D gene is possibly TRBD2 (5 bases). The V and J ends lost 5 bases and 7 bases respectively, with 9 bases between them. CDR1 is SGHTA, CDR2 FQGNSA, per germline. This CDR3 comprises 12 residues. The CDR3, as DNA: TGTGCCAGCAGCGCCACTAGGAATGAGCAGTTCTTC. This sequence encodes CASSATRNEQFF.

The chain combines TRBV29-1 with TRBJ1-5; D perhaps matches TRBD1 (6 bases). The CDR3 totals 14 residues. V gave up 4 bases and J gave up 5 bases, with 15 bases separating them. Per germline, CDR1 SQVTM and CDR2 ANQGSEA. CDR3 in amino acids: CSVAEGGWDQPQHF. CDR3 DNA sequence: TGCAGCGTTGCCGAGGGGGGGTGGGATCAGCCCCAGCATTTT. The whole variable domain, filled in from reference TRBV29-1 and TRBJ1-5, reads SAVISQKPSRDICQRGTSLTIQCQVDSQVTMMFWYRQQPGQSLTLIATANQGSEATYESGFVIDKFPISRPNLTFSTLTVSNMSPEDSSIYLCSVAEGGWDQPQHFGDGTRLSIL.

The chain recombines TRBV24-1 with TRBJ2-2, with 9 nucleotides matching TRBD2. J was trimmed by 3 bases and V by 7 bases; bases with no gene match: 5. The CDR3 has 15 amino acids. Germline CDR1 KGHDR, CDR2 SFDVKD. The DNA of the CDR3 is TGTGCCACCAGCCAACTAGCGGGCGACACCGGGGAGCTGTTTTTT. This encodes CATSQLAGDTGELFF.

The chain links TRBV12-3 or TRBV12-4 to TRBJ2-1, with D perhaps TRBD1 (6 bases). This CDR3 spans 13 amino acids. Trimming shortened V by 7 bases and J by 3 bases, and 10 bases separated the two germline ends. As DNA, the CDR3 is TGTGCCAGCACTCTGACAGGCTACAATGAGCAGTTCTTC. Translation: CASTLTGYNEQFF.

The chain uses TRBV6-4 and TRBJ2-3, with a weak D call TRBD2 (5 bases). Trimming took 1 base from V and 1 from J, leaving 6 bases between them. Germline CDR1 reads MRHNA; CDR2 reads SNTAGT. The length of the CDR3 is 14 residues. The CDR3 is CASSDYGGTDTQYF. The CDR3 DNA is TGTGCCAGCAGTGACTACGGGGGCACAGATACGCAGTATTTT.

This rearrangement joins TRBV10-3 to TRBJ2-5, with 7 bases matching TRBD2. Germline-derived CDR1 and CDR2 are ENHRY and SYGVKD. The CDR3 is 13 residues long. The J segment lost 3 bases and the V segment lost 11 bases, leaving 9 bases of the junction unmatched. CDR3 residues: CAVRLAAEETQYF. CDR3 nucleotides: TGTGCCGTTCGACTAGCAGCTGAAGAGACCCAGTACTTC.

The V and J genes are TRBV6-2 or TRBV6-3 and TRBJ2-7, with TRBD1 matching over 10 bases. The J segment lost 5 bases and the V segment lost 5 bases, leaving 9 bases of the junction unmatched. CDR3 length: 15 residues. CDR1 MNHEY and CDR2 SVGEGT come from the germline V gene. CDR3 in DNA: TGTGCCAGCAGTCCGGTGGGGACAGGGGACCACGAGCAGTACTTC. Encoded protein: CASSPVGTGDHEQYF.

The chain recombines TRBV11-1 with TRBJ2-7, with D possibly matching TRBD1 (6 bases). Deletions cut 4 bases from V and 4 bases from J, with 8 bases between. CDR3 length equals 12 residues. Germline loops: CDR1 SGHAT, CDR2 FQDESV (reference sequence). Written as DNA, the CDR3 is TGTGCCAGCAGCTCACAGGGATACGAGCAGTACTTC. Translated, it gives CASSSQGYEQYF. Combining the CDR3 with reference TRBV11-1 and TRBJ2-7 gives the whole variable domain EAEVAQSPRYKITEKSQAVAFWCDPISGHATLYWYRQILGQGPELLVQFQDESVVDDSQLPKDRFSAERLKGVDSTLKIQPAELGDSAMYLCASSSQGYEQYFGPGTRLTVT.

This clone was counted once. The CDR3, as DNA: TGTGCCAGCAGCCCTACAGGGTCTACCGTATTCTTC. Amino acid sequence: CASSPTGSTVFF. This rearrangement joins TRBV7-2 to TRBJ2-1; the D gene is possibly TRBD1 (6 bases). CDR1 SGHTA and CDR2 FQGNSA come from the germline V gene. V lost 5 bases and J 16 bases, leaving 18 bases between the germline ends. The CDR3 loop spans 12 amino acids.

The V gene is TRBV3-1 (or the pseudogene TRBV3-2), the J gene TRBJ2-7, with D unresolved. Trimming pared 4 bases from V and 3 bases from J, leaving 7 bases between. The CDR3 is made up of 12 amino acids. Per germline, CDR1 LGHDT and CDR2 YNNKEL (reference sequence). CDR3 DNA: TGTGCCAGCAGCCTCAGAGGCTACGAGCAGTACTTC. The encoded protein is CASSLRGYEQYF.

This chain links TRBV9 with TRBJ2-1; 13 nucleotides agree with TRBD2. Germline V CDR1 and CDR2: SGDLS, YYNGEE. The length of the CDR3 is 15 residues. The J segment lost 6 bases and the V segment lost 4 bases, leaving 4 bases of the junction unmatched. CDR3 sequence (DNA): TGTGCCAGCAGCCTAACTAGCGGGAGGGCCAATGAGCAGTTCTTC. This translates into CASSLTSGRANEQFF. Using reference TRBV9 and TRBJ2-1 for the parts outside the CDR3, the full variable domain is DSGVTQTPKHLITATGQRVTLRCSPRSGDLSVYWYQQSLDQGLQFLIQYYNGEERAKGNILERFSAQQFPDLHSELNLSSLELGDSALYFCASSLTSGRANEQFFGPGTRLTVL.

The rearrangement uses TRBV5-1 and TRBJ1-1; weak D call: TRBD1 (5 bases). The V end lost 0 bases, the J end lost 0 bases, and 9 bases lay between the germline ends. Germline loops: CDR1 SGHRS, CDR2 YFSETQ. The CDR3 is made up of 15 amino acids. The CDR3 DNA is TGCGCCAGCAGCTTGGAAGGGACTTTGAACACTGAAGCTTTCTTT. Protein: CASSLEGTLNTEAFF. The whole variable domain, remainder taken from reference TRBV5-1 and TRBJ1-1, is KAGVTQTPRYLIKTRGQQVTLSCSPISGHRSVSWYQQTPGQGLQFLFEYFSETQRNKGNFPGRFSGRQFSNSRSEMNVSTLELGDSALYLCASSLEGTLNTEAFFGQGTRLTVV.

The chain joins TRBV29-1 to TRBJ1-5; 10 bases fit TRBD1. The length of the CDR3 is 13 residues. J lost 4 bases, V lost 6 bases, and 3 bases had no gene match. Germline V gene data show CDR1 as SQVTM and CDR2 as ANQGSEA. The CDR3 protein is CSVMDRGNQPQHF. CDR3 nucleotides: TGCAGCGTGATGGACAGGGGGAATCAGCCCCAGCATTTT.

The chain has TRBV23-1 and TRBJ2-3, with 7 bases fitting TRBD2. TRBV23-1 is an open reading frame, and its role is uncertain. The CDR3 length is 14 residues. V shed 7 bases, J shed 5 bases, and the junction held 9 bases outside the gene matches. CDR3 bases: TGCGCCAGCACCCTAGCGGCCCGGGAAGATACGCAGTATTTT. Residues: CASTLAAREDTQYF.

The V and J genes are TRBV9 and TRBJ2-7, with D unclear. The CDR3 has 14 amino acids. V lost 0 bases to trimming and J lost 2 bases, with 9 bases between them. Germline V gene sequence: CDR1 SGDLS, CDR2 YYNGEE. CDR3 sequence: CASSVEPTAYEQYF. In DNA form, the CDR3 reads TGTGCCAGCAGCGTAGAACCCACAGCCTACGAGCAGTACTTC. Full variable domain (outside the CDR3, taken from reference TRBV9 and TRBJ2-7): DSGVTQTPKHLITATGQRVTLRCSPRSGDLSVYWYQQSLDQGLQFLIQYYNGEERAKGNILERFSAQQFPDLHSELNLSSLELGDSALYFCASSVEPTAYEQYFGPGTRLTVT.

This clone showed up just once. V gene TRBV18 combines with J gene TRBJ1-1, with a tentative D call TRBD1 (5 bases). The CDR3 is 15 amino acids. The V gene lost 3 bases and the J gene lost 0 bases, with 11 bases spanning the gap. CDR1 KGHSH and CDR2 LQKENI come from the germline V gene. Here the CDR3 reads CASSPTDSMNTEAFF. The DNA of the CDR3 is TGTGCCAGCTCACCTACCGACAGCATGAACACTGAAGCTTTCTTT.

The gene calls are TRBV2 and TRBJ2-7; D is undetermined. The V end lost 7 bases, the J end lost 6 bases, and 19 bases lay between the germline ends. This CDR3 has 14 residues. Germline V lookup: CDR1 SNHLY, CDR2 FYNNEI. CDR3 nucleotide sequence: TGTGCCAGCAAATCTACTGGGCAGTCCCCCGAGCAGTACTTC. Protein product: CASKSTGQSPEQYF.

The V call is TRBV5-1, the J call TRBJ2-2, with TRBD2 identical over 8 bases. V gave up 4 bases and J gave up 5 bases; unmatched junction bases: 7. This CDR3 comprises 15 residues. Germline CDR1 SGHRS, CDR2 YFSETQ. This chain's CDR3 is CASSVRGGGTGELFF. The DNA of the CDR3 is TGCGCCAGCAGCGTCCGGGGCGGGGGGACCGGGGAGCTGTTTTTT.

J is TRBJ2-7 and V is TRBV27, with D perhaps TRBD1 (5 bases). Trimming left V 6 bases short and J 4 bases short, with 7 bases between. The CDR3 has 11 amino acids. Germline V gives CDR1 MNHEY, CDR2 SMNVEV (reference sequence). CDR3 amino acids: CASRDSYEQYF. The CDR3 region has the DNA TGTGCCAGCAGAGACAGTTACGAGCAGTACTTC.